This TCR beta chain was captured in a study of OX40 agonist ivuxolimab in advanced cancers. Study details: Given to patients was ivuxolimab, an agonistic anti-OX40 (CD134) antibody. The dose of intravenous ivuxolimab that patients received every 2 weeks ranged from 0.01 to 10 mg/kg.

Germline assignment: CDR1 MDHEN and CDR2 SYDVKM. V was clipped by 2 bases and J by 6 bases; unmatched bases: 13. The CDR3 spans 17 residues. Here immunoSEQ multiplex PCR was the method, and the copy in TCRdb shows in-frame clones only, minus some. The sample shows tens of thousands of clones, roughly 73% of them seen only once. Study results and limitations: CD8+ T cells averaged more expanded clones than CD4+. The study observed clonal expansion of CD4+ and CD8+ blood T cells by week 6 at 0.1 to 3.0 mg/kg.

As regards this clone: The antigen is undetermined.

The starting material was CD4+ or CD8+ T cells sorted from blood, obtained in a trial of the OX40 agonist ivuxolimab. V usage is TRBV28 and J usage is TRBJ1-1, with TRBD1 matching over 9 bases. This clonotype originated in an adult with an advanced solid tumor such as melanoma, head and neck, liver or kidney cancer. The CDR3 DNA is TGTGCCAGCAGTTTAATATGGACAGGGGTCTCGTACGCTGAAGCTTTCTTT. This encodes CASSLIWTGVSYAEAFF.